One and the same sample provided the 6 T cell receptor beta chains below, sequenced in a study of blood T cell repertoires in COVID-19. Only in-frame clones appear in the TCRdb table, and some are missing; sequencing was by immunoSEQ multiplex PCR. The sample holds roughly 330,000 clones, roughly 86% seen once. Sequencing was performed on PBMCs or T cells enriched from blood (not recorded which). The receptors were gathered from a woman in her twenties or thirties who had recovered from COVID-19.

The chain links TRBV7-2 to TRBJ1-2; TRBD1 might be the D (5 bases). Germline values: CDR1 SGHTA, CDR2 FQGNSA. Trimming removed 4 bases at V and 8 bases at J, with 26 bases between. This CDR3 region has 17 residues. CDR3 residues: CASSSPGVRPQEGGYTF. CDR3 DNA: TGTGCCAGCAGCTCCCCGGGGGTAAGACCTCAGGAGGGGGGCTACACCTTC. Combining the CDR3 with reference TRBV7-2 and TRBJ1-2 gives the whole variable domain GAGVSQSPSNKVTEKGKDVELRCDPISGHTALYWYRQSLGQGLEFLIYFQGNSAPDKSGLPSDRFSAERTGGSVSTLTIQRTQQEDSAVYLCASSSPGVRPQEGGYTFGSGTRLTVV.

The chain is built from TRBV4-1 and TRBJ2-7, with D perhaps matching TRBD1 (5 bases). Germline loops: CDR1 MGHRA, CDR2 YSYEKL. The CDR3 length is 13 residues. V was cut by 2 bases and J by 3 bases, with 8 bases left in between. The CDR3 loop is CASSQTGSYEQYF. The CDR3 DNA is TGCGCCAGCAGCCAAACAGGTAGCTACGAGCAGTACTTC.

This clone has only one observation. The CDR3 coding sequence is TGTGCCATCGCCGGGACAGGGCAGGGGGAGCAGTACTTC. The encoded protein is CAIAGTGQGEQYF. The rearrangement uses TRBV10-3 and TRBJ2-7, with 9 bases matching TRBD1. Unmatched junction bases numbered 9, after V lost 8 bases and J lost 7 bases. There are 13 residues in the CDR3. Germline values: CDR1 ENHRY, CDR2 SYGVKD.

The genes are TRBV5-4 and TRBJ2-7; 8 nucleotides match TRBD2. The CDR3 length is 15 residues. Germline V gene sequence: CDR1 SGHNT, CDR2 YYREEE (reference sequence). V shed 4 bases, J shed 6 bases, and the junction held 12 bases outside the gene matches. CDR3 residues: CASSPASGGISEQYF. The CDR3 bases are TGTGCCAGCAGCCCCGCGTCGGGGGGGATCAGCGAGCAGTACTTC.

CDR3: CASSPQSGGSVTGELFF. The CDR3 DNA reads as TGTGCCAGCTCACCTCAATCGGGGGGCTCGGTCACCGGGGAGCTGTTTTTT. This sequence joins TRBV18 and TRBJ2-2, with TRBD2 as a possible D gene (7 bases). This CDR3 contains 17 residues. V was pared by 3 bases and J by 4 bases, with 18 bases between. The V gene's germline CDR1 is KGHSH and CDR2 LQKENI.

The rearrangement uses TRBV11-2 and TRBJ2-2; 7 bases fit TRBD1. Germline CDR1 is SGHAT and CDR2 is FQNNGV. After removal of 8 bases from V and 5 bases from J, the junction contained 20 bases not matched to a gene. The CDR3 consists of 18 residues. CDR3 bases: TGTGCCAGCCGTCGGGGAAAAAGCGACAGGGAATCGACCGGGGAGCTGTTTTTT. Amino acids: CASRRGKSDRESTGELFF.